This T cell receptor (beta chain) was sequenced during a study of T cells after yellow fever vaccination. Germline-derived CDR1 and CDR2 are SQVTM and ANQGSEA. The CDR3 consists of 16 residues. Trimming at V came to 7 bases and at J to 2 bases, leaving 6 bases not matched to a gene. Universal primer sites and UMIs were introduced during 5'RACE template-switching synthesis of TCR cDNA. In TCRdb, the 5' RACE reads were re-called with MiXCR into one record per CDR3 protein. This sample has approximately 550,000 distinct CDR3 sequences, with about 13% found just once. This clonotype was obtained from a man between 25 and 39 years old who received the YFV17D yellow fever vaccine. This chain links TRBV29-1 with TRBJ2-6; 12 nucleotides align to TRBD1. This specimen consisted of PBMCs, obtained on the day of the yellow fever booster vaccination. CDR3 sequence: CSASGTGGAGANVLTF. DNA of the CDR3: TGCAGCGCTTCCGGGACAGGGGGCGCTGGGGCCAACGTCCTGACTTTC.